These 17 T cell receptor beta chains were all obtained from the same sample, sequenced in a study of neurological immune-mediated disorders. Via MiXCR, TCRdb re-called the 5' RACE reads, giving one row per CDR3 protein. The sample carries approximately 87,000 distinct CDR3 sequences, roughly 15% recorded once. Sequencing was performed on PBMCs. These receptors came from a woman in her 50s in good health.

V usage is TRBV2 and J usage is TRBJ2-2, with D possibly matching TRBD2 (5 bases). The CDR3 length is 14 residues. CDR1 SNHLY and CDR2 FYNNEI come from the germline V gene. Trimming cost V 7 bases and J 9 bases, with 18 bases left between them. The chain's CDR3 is CASIRTDFTWELFF. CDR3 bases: TGTGCCAGCATTAGGACTGACTTCACTTGGGAGCTGTTTTTT.

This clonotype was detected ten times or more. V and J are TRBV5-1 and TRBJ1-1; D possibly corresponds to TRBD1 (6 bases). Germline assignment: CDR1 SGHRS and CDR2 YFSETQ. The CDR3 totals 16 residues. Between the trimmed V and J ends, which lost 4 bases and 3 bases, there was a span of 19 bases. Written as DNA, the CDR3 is TGCGCCAGCAGCCGGGAGGGGCAGGGGAGTTACACTGAAGCTTTCTTT. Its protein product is CASSREGQGSYTEAFF.

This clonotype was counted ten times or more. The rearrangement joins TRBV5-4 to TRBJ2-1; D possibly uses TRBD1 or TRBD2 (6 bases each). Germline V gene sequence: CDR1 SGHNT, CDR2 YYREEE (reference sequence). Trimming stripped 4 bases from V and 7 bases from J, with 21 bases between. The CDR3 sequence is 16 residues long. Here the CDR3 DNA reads TGTGCCAGCAGCCCCGCAGCAGGGGCCCGGGGGAATGAGCAGTTCTTC. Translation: CASSPAAGARGNEQFF.

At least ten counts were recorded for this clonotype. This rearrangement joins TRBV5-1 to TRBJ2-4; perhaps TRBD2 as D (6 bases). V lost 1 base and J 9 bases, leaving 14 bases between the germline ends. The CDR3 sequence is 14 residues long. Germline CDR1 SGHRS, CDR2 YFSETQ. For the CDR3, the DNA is TGCGCCAGCAGCTTGACTCAGATGGGGGGCATTCAGTACTTC. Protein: CASSLTQMGGIQYF.

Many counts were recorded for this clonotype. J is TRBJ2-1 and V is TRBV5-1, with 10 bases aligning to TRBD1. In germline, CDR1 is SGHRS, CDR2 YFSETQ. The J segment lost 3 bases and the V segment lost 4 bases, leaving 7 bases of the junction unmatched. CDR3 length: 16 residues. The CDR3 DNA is TGCGCCAGCAGCGCGGGGACAGGGGACCTCTACAATGAGCAGTTCTTC. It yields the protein CASSAGTGDLYNEQFF.

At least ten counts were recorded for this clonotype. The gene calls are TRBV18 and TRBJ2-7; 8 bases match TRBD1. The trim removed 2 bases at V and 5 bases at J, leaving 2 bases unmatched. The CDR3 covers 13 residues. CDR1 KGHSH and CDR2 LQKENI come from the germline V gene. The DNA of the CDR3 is TGTGCCAGCTCACCAGGACAGGGAGACGAGCAGTACTTC. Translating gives CASSPGQGDEQYF.

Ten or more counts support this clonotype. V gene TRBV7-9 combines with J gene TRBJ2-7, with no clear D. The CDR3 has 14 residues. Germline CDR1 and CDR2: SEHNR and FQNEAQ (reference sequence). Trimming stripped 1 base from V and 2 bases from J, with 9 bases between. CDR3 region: CASSLEAETYEQYF. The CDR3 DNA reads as TGTGCCAGCAGCTTAGAGGCGGAAACCTACGAGCAGTACTTC.

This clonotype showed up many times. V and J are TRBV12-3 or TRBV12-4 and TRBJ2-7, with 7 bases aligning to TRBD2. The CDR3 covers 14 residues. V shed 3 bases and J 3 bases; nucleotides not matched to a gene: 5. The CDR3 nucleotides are TGTGCCAGCAGTTTGGGAGGGATTCTCTACGAGCAGTACTTC. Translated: CASSLGGILYEQYF.

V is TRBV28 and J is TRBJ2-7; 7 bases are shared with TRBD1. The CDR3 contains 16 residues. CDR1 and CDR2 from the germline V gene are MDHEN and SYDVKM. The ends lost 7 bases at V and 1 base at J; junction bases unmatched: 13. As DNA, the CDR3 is TGTGCCAGCACCACACCGTCCGGGACAGCTTCCTACGAGCAGTACTTC. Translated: CASTTPSGTASYEQYF.

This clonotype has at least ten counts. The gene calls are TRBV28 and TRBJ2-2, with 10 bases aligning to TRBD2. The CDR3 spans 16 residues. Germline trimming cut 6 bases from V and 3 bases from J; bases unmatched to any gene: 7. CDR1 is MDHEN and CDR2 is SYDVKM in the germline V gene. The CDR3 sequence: CASSPLAGVYTGELFF. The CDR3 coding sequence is TGTGCCAGCAGCCCGCTAGCGGGGGTGTACACCGGGGAGCTGTTTTTT.

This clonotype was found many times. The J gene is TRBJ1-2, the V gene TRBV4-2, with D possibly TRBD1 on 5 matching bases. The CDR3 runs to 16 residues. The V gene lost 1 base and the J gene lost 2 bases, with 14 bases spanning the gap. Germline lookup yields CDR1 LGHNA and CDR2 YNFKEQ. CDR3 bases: TGTGCCAGCAGCCAAGGGGGGACCCCACTCAACTATGGCTACACCTTC. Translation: CASSQGGTPLNYGYTF.

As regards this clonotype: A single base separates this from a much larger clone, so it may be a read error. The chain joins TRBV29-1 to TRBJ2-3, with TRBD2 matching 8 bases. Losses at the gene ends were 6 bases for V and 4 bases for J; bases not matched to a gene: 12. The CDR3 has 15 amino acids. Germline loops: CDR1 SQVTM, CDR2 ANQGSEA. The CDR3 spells CSVAPAGVPSDTQYF. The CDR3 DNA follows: TGCAGCGTCGCCCCAGCGGGAGTGCCTTCAGATACGCAGTATTTT.

The CDR3 region has the DNA TGTGCCAGCAGCCAAAGATCGTCGGGGAGCTCCTATAATTCACCCCTCCACTTT. Amino acids: CASSQRSSGSSYNSPLHF. The chain uses TRBV3-1 and TRBJ1-6, with no clear D. The V and J ends lost 2 bases and 0 bases respectively, with 14 bases between them. The germline gives CDR1 LGHDT, CDR2 YNNKEL (reference sequence). The CDR3 contains 18 residues. Supplemented by reference TRBV3-1 and TRBJ1-6, the full variable domain reads DTAVSQTPKYLVTQMGNDKSIKCEQNLGHDTMYWYKQDSKKFLKIMFSYNNKELIINETVPNRFSPKSPDKAHLNLHINSLELGDSAVYFCASSQRSSGSSYNSPLHFGNGTRLTVT.

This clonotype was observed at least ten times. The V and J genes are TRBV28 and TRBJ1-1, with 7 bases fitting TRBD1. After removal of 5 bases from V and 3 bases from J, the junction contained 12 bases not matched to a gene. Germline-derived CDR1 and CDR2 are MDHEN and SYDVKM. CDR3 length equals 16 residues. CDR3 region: CASSTPGQWRDTEAFF. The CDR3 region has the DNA TGTGCCAGCAGTACCCCGGGACAGTGGAGGGACACTGAAGCTTTCTTT.

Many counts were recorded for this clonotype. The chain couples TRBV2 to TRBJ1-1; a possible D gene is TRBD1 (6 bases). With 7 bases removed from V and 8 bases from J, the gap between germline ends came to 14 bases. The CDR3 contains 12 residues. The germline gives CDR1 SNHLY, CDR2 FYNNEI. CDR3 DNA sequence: TGTGCCAGCACCGGAGGGGGGACAGAAGCTTTCTTT. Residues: CASTGGGTEAFF.

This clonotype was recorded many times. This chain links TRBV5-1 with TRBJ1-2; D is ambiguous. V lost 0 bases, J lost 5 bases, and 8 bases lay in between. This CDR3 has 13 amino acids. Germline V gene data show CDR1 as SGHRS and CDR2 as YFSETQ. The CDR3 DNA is TGCGCCAGCAGCTTGGTTCCCAGATATGGCTACACCTTC. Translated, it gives CASSLVPRYGYTF.

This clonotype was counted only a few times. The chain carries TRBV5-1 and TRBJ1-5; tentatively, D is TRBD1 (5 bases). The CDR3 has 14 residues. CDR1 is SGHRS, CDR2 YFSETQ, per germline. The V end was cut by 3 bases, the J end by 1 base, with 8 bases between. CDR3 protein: CASSSGGSNQPQHF. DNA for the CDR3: TGCGCCAGCAGCTCTGGGGGGAGCAATCAGCCCCAGCATTTT. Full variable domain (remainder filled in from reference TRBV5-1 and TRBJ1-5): KAGVTQTPRYLIKTRGQQVTLSCSPISGHRSVSWYQQTPGQGLQFLFEYFSETQRNKGNFPGRFSGRQFSNSRSEMNVSTLELGDSALYLCASSSGGSNQPQHFGDGTRLSIL.